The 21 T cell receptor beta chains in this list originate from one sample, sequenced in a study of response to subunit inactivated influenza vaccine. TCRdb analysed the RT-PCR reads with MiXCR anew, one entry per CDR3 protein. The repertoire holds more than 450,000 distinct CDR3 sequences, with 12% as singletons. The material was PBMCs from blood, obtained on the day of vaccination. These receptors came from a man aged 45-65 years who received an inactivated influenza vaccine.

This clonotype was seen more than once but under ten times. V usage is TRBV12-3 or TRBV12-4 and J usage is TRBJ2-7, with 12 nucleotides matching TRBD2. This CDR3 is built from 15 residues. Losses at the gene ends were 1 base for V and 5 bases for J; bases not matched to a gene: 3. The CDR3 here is CASSLGLAGEDEQYF. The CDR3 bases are TGTGCCAGCAGTTTAGGACTAGCGGGAGAGGACGAGCAGTACTTC.

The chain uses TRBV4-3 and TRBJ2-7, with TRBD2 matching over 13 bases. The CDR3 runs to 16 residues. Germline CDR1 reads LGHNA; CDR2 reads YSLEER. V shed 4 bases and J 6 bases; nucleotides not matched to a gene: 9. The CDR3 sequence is CASSRAGTSGMSEQYF. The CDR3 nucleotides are TGCGCCAGCAGCCGCGCCGGGACTAGCGGGATGAGCGAGCAGTACTTC.

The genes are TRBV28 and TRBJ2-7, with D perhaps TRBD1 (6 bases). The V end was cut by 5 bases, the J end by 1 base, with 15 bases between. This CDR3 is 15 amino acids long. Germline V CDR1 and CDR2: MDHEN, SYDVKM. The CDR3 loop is CASSLSGQTSYEQYF. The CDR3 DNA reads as TGTGCCAGCAGTCTATCAGGACAGACTTCCTACGAGCAGTACTTC.

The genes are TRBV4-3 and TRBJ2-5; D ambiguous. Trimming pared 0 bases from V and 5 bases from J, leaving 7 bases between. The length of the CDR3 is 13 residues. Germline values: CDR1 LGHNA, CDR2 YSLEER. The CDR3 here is CASSQDLSETQYF. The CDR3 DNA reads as TGCGCCAGCAGCCAAGATCTTTCCGAGACCCAGTACTTC.

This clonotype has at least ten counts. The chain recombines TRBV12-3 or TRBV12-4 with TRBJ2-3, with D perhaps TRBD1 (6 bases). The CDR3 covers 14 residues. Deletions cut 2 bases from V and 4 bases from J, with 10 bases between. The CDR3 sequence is CASSLPGAADTQYF. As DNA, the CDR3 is TGTGCCAGCAGTTTACCAGGGGCCGCAGATACGCAGTATTTT.

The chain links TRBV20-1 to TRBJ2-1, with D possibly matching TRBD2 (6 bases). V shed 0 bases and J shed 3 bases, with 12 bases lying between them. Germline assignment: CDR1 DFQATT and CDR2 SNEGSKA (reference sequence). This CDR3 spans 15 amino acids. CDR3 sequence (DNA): TGCAGTGCTAGAGATCGTGACGGGAGCTACAATGAGCAGTTCTTC. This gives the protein CSARDRDGSYNEQFF.

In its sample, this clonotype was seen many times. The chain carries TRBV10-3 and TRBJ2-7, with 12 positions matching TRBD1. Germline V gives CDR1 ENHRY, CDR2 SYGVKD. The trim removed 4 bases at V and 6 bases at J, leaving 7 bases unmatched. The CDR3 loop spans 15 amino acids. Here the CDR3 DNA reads TGTGCCATCAGTGCTCCGGGACAGGGGGCACGCGAGCAGTACTTC. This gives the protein CAISAPGQGAREQYF.

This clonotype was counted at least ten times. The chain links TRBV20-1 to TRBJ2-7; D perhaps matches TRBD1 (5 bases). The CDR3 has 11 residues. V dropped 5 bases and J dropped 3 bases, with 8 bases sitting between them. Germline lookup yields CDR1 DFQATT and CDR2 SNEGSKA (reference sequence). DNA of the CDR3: TGCAGTGCTCCCGACAGCTACGAGCAGTACTTC. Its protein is CSAPDSYEQYF.

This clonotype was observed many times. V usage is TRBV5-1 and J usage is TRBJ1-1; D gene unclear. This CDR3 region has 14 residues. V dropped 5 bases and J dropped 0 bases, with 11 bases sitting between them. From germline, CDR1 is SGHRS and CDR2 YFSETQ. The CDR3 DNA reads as TGCGCCAGCAGACTGGACGGTTTGAACACTGAAGCTTTCTTT. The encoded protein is CASRLDGLNTEAFF.

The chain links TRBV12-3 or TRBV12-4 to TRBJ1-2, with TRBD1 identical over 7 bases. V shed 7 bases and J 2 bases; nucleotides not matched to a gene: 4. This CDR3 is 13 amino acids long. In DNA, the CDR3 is TGTGCCAGCACACAGGGGAGGAACTATGGCTACACCTTC. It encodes CASTQGRNYGYTF.

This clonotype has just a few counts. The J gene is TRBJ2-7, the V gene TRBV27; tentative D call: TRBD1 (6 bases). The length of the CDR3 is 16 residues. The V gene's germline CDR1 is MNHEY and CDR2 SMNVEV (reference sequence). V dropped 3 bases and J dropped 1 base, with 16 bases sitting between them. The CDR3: CASSFTGHPLSYEQYF. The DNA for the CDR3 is TGTGCCAGCAGTTTCACAGGGCACCCTTTATCCTACGAGCAGTACTTC.

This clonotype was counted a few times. This CDR3 reads CASSHAGGVEQYF. CDR3 nucleotides: TGCGCCAGCAGCCATGCTGGGGGGGTCGAGCAGTACTTC. The chain combines TRBV4-3 with TRBJ2-7; TRBD2 agrees at 7 bases. Germline lookup yields CDR1 LGHNA and CDR2 YSLEER. The length of the CDR3 is 13 residues. V was pared by 3 bases and J by 6 bases, with 5 bases of the junction left unmatched.

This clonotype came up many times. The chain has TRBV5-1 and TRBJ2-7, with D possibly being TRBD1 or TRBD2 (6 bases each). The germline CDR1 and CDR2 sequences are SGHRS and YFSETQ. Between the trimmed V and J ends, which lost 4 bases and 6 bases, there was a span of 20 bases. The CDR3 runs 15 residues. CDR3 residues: CASSPRGGNGREQYF. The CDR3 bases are TGCGCCAGCAGCCCAAGAGGGGGGAACGGGCGCGAGCAGTACTTC.

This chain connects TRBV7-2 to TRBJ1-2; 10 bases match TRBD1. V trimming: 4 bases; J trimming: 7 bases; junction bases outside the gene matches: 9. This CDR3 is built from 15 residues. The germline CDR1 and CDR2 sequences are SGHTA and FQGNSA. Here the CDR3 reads CASSSEVGQGFGYTF. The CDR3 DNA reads TGTGCCAGCAGCTCAGAGGTGGGACAGGGGTTTGGCTACACCTTC.

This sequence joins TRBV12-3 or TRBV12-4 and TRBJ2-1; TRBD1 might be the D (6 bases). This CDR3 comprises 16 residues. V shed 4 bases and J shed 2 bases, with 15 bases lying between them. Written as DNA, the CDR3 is TGTGCCAGCAGTTCCACTACAGGGTGGGCCTACAATGAGCAGTTCTTC. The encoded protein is CASSSTTGWAYNEQFF.

CDR3 in amino acids: CASSVSGYNYGYTF. The CDR3 nucleotides read TGTGCCAGCAGTGTTTCAGGCTATAACTATGGCTACACCTTC. This rearrangement joins TRBV6-1 to TRBJ1-2; D not resolved. The CDR3 contains 14 residues. V dropped 4 bases and J dropped 1 base, with 10 bases sitting between them. The germline V gene has CDR1 MNHNS and CDR2 SASEGT.

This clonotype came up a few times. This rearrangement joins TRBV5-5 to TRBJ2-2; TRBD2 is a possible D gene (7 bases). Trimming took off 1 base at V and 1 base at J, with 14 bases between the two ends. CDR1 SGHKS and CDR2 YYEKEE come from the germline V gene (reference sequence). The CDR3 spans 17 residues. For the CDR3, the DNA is TGTGCCAGCAGCTTGTCGTCGGGGGGCCTGAACACCGGGGAGCTGTTTTTT. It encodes CASSLSSGGLNTGELFF.

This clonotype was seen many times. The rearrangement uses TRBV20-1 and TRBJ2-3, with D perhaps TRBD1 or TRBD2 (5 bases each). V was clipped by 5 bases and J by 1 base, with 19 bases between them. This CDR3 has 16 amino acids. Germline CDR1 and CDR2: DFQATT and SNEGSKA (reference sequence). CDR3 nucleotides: TGCAGTGCTGCCGGGACCTCGGGCGCTCGCACAGATACGCAGTATTTT. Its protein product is CSAAGTSGARTDTQYF.

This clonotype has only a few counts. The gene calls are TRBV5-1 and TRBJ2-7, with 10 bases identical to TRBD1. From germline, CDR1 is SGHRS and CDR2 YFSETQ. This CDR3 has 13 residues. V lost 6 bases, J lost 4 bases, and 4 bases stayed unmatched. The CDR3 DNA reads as TGCGCCAGCACACCGGGACAGGGGTACGAGCAGTACTTC. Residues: CASTPGQGYEQYF.

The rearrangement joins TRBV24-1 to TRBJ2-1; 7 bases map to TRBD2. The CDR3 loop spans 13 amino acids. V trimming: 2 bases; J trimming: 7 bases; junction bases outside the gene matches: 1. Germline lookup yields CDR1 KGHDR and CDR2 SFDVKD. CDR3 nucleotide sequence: TGTGCCACCAGTGATTGGGGGGGGAATGAGCAGTTCTTC. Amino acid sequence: CATSDWGGNEQFF.

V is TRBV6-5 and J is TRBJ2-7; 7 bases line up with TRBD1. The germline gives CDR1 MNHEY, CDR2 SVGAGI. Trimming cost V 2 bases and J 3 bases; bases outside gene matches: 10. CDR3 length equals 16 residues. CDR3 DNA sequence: TGTGCCAGCAGTTACAGCGACAGGGCCGCCGGCTACGAGCAGTACTTC. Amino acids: CASSYSDRAAGYEQYF.